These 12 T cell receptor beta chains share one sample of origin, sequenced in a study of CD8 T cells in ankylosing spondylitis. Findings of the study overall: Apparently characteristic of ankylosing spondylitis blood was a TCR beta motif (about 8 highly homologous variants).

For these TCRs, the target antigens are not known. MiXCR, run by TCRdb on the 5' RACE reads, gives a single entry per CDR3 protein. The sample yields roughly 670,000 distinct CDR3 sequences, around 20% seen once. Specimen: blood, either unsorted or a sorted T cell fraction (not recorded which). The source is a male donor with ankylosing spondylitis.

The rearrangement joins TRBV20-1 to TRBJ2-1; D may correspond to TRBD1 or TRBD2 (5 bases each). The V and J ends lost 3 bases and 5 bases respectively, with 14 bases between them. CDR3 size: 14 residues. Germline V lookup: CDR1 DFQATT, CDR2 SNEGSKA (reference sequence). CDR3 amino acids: CSASGVGGNNEQFF. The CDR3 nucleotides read TGCAGTGCTAGCGGGGTTGGGGGAAACAATGAGCAGTTCTTC.

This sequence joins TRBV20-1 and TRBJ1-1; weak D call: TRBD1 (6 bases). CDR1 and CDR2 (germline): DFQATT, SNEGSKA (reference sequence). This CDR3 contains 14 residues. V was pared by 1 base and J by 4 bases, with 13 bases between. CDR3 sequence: CSARAGGGSTEAFF. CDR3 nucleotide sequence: TGCAGTGCTAGAGCCGGGGGCGGGAGCACTGAAGCTTTCTTT.

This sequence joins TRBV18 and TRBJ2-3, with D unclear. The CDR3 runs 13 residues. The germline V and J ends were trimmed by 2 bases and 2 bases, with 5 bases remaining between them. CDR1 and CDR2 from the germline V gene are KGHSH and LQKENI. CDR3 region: CASSPTLTDTQYF. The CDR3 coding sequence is TGTGCCAGCTCACCAACCCTCACAGATACGCAGTATTTT.

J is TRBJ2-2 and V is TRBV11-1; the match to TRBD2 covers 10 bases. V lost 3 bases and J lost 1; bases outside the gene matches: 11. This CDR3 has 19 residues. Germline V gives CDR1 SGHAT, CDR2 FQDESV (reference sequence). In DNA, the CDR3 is TGTGCCAGCAGCTTCCGCCGCTTAGCTAGCGGGGGGAACACCGGGGAGCTGTTTTTT. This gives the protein CASSFRRLASGGNTGELFF.

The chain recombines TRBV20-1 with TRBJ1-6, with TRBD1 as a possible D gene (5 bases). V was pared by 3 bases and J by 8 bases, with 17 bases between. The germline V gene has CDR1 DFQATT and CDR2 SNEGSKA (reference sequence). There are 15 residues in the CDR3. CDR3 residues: CSARGGTEFDSPLHF. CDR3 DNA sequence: TGCAGTGCTAGGGGAGGGACCGAATTTGATTCACCCCTCCACTTT.

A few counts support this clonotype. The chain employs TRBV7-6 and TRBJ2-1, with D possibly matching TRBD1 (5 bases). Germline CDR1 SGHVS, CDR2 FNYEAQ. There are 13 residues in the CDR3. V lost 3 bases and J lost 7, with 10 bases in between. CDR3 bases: TGTGCCAGCAGCTTTGGGGCTGGGAATGAGCAGTTCTTC. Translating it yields CASSFGAGNEQFF.

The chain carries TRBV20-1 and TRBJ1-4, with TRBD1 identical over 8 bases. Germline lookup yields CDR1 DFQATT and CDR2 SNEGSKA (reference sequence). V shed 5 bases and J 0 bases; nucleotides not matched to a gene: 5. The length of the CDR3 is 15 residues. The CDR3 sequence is CSALGQAATNEKLFF. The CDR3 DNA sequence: TGCAGTGCTCTGGGACAGGCAGCAACTAATGAAAAACTGTTTTTT.

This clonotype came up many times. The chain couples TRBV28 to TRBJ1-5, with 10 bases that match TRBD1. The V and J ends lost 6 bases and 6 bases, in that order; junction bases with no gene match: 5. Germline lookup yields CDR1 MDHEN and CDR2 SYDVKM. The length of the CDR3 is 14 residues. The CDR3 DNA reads TGTGCCAGCAGCGGGACAGGGGAGAGTCAGCCCCAGCATTTT. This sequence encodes CASSGTGESQPQHF.

This CDR3 reads CATSDPGLADSTDTQYF. The CDR3 bases are TGTGCCACCAGTGATCCGGGACTAGCAGATAGCACAGATACGCAGTATTTT. The genes are TRBV24-1 and TRBJ2-3, with 9 bases that match TRBD2. In germline, CDR1 is KGHDR, CDR2 SFDVKD. The CDR3 is made up of 17 amino acids. Trimming removed 3 bases from V and 0 bases from J; junction bases left unmatched: 6.

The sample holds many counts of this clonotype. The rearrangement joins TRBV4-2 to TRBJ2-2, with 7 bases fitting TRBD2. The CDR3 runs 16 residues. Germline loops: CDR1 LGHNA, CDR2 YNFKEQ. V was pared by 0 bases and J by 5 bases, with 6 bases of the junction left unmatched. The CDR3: CASSQDEAGETGELFF. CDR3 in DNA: TGTGCCAGCAGCCAAGATGAGGCGGGAGAGACCGGGGAGCTGTTTTTT.

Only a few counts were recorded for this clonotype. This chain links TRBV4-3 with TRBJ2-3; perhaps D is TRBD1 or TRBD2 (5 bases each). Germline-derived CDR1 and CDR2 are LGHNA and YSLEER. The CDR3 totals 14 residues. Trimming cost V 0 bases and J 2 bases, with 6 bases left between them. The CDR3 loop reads CASSQEGTTDTQYF. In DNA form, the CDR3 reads TGCGCCAGCAGCCAAGAGGGGACCACAGATACGCAGTATTTT.

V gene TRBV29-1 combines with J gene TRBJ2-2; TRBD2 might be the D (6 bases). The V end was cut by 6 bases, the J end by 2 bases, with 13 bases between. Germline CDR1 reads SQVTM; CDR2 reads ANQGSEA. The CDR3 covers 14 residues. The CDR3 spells CSVRPGLNTGELFF. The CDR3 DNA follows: TGCAGCGTCAGGCCGGGACTTAACACCGGGGAGCTGTTTTTT.